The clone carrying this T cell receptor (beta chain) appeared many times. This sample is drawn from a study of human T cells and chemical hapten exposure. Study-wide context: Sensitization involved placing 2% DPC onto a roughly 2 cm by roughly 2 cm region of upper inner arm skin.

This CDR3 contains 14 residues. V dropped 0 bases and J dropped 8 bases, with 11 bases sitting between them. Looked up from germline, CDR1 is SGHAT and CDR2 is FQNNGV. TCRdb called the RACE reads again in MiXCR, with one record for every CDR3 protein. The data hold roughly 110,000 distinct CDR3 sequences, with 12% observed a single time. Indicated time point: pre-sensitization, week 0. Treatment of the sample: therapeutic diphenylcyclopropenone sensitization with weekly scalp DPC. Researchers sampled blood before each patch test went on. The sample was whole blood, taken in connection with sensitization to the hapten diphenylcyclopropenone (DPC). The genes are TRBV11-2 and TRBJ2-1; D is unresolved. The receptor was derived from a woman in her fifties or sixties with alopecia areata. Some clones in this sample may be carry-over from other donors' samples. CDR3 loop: CASSLEAPLDEQFF. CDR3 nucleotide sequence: TGTGCCAGCAGCTTAGAGGCGCCGTTGGATGAGCAGTTCTTC.